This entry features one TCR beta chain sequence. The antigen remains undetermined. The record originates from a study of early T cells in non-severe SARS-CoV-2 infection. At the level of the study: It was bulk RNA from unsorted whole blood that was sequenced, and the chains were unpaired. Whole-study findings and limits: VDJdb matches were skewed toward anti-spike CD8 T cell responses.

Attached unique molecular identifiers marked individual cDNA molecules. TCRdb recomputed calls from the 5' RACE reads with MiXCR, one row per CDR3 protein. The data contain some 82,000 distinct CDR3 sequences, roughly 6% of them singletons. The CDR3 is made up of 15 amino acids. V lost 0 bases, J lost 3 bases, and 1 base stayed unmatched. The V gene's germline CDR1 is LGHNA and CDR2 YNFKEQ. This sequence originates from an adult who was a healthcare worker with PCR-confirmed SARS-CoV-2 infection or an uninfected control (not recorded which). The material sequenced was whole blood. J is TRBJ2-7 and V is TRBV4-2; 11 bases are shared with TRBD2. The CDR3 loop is CASSQDTSGSYEQYF. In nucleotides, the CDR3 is TGTGCCAGCAGCCAAGATACTAGCGGGAGCTACGAGCAGTACTTC.